The next 3 T cell receptor beta chains were all read from a single sample in a study of T-cell reconstitution after alpha-beta-depleted transplantation in children. TCRbeta library preparation incorporated unique molecular identifiers. Each CDR3 protein gets one entry after TCRdb re-called the PCR reads with MiXCR. The sample holds about 300,000 distinct CDR3 sequences, around 9.1% seen once. The specimen comprised PBMCs, sampled before TCRalphabeta/CD19-depleted stem cell transplant. The receptors were sampled from a boy under two years old with acute myeloid leukemia, due to receive a stem cell transplant.

This clonotype has a handful of counts. The V gene is TRBV6-5, the J gene TRBJ2-3; weak D call: TRBD1 (6 bases). The CDR3 extends over 16 amino acids. With 4 bases removed from V and 6 bases from J, the gap between germline ends came to 20 bases. Germline CDR1 reads MNHEY; CDR2 reads SVGAGI. CDR3 amino acids: CASSFEGHYPPDTQYF. The CDR3 region has the DNA TGTGCCAGCAGTTTTGAGGGACACTATCCCCCCGATACGCAGTATTTT.

This clonotype appeared many times. The genes are TRBV20-1 and TRBJ2-7, with D unclear. This CDR3 is 12 amino acids long. V gave up 3 bases and J gave up 1 base, with 7 bases separating them. Germline loops: CDR1 DFQATT, CDR2 SNEGSKA (reference sequence). Here the CDR3 reads CSASPRSYEQYF. Here the CDR3 DNA reads TGCAGTGCTAGTCCCAGGTCCTACGAGCAGTACTTC.

The chain links TRBV21-1 to TRBJ2-7; TRBD1 is the table's D call and was not checked against the DNA. TRBV21-1 is a pseudogene. The CDR3 extends over 15 amino acids. The CDR3 protein is CASSNWRERGHEQYF. CDR3 DNA: TGTGCCAGCAGCAATTGGCGGGAAAGGGGCCACGAGCAGTACTTC.